This TCR beta chain was obtained from a study of early T cells in non-severe SARS-CoV-2 infection. Study outcomes and limitations: Clonotype matching in VDJdb favored anti-spike CD8 responses and did not capture private and CD4 specificities.

This clonotype was found a few times. The antigen remains undetermined. Germline V gene sequence: CDR1 MNHEY, CDR2 SMNVEV (reference sequence). V lost 3 bases, J lost 2 bases, and 7 bases stayed unmatched. The CDR3 totals 16 residues. Attachment of unique molecular identifiers to individual cDNA molecules was performed. One entry per CDR3 protein, called by TCRdb with MiXCR from the 5' RACE reads. The top ten hold about 7% of the sample, which has approximately 70,000 distinct CDR3 sequences, roughly 4.7% seen once. This chain links TRBV27 with TRBJ2-3; TRBD1 aligns across 8 bases. Sequences were derived from whole blood, sampled at baseline. This sequence originates from an adult who was a healthcare worker with PCR-confirmed SARS-CoV-2 infection or an uninfected control (not recorded which). The CDR3 spells CASSFDGQGATDTQYF. The CDR3 DNA follows: TGTGCCAGCAGTTTTGATGGACAGGGAGCCACAGATACGCAGTATTTT.